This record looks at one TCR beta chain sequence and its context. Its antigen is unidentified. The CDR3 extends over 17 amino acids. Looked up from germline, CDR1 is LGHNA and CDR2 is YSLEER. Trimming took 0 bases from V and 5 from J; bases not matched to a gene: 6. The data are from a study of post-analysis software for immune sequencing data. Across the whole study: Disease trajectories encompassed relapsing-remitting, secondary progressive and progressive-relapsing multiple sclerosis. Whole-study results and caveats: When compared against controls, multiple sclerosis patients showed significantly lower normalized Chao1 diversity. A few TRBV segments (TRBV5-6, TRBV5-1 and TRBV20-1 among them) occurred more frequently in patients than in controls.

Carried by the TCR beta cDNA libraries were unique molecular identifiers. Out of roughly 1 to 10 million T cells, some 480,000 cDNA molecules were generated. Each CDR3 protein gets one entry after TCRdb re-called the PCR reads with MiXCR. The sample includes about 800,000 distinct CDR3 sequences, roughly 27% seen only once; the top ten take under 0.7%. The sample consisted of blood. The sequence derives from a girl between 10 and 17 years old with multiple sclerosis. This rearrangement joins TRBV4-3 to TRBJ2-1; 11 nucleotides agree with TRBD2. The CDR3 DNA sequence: TGCGCCAGCAGCCAAGATCTTGGGACTAGCGGACACAATGAGCAGTTCTTC. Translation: CASSQDLGTSGHNEQFF.